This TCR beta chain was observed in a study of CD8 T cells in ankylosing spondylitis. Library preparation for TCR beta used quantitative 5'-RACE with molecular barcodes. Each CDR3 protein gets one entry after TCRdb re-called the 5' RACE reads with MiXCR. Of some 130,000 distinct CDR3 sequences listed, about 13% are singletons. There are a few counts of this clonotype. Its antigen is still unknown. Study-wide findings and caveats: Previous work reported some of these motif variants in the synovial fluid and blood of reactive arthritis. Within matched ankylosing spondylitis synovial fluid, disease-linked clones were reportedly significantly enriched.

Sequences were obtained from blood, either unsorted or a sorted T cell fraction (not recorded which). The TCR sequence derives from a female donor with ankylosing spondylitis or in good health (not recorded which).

This CDR3 is CASSLALADGEQFF. CDR3 bases: TGTGCCAGCAGCTTAGCACTAGCGGACGGTGAGCAGTTCTTC. The chain is built from TRBV7-9 and TRBJ2-1; 8 nucleotides match TRBD2. Trimming removed 0 bases from V and 9 bases from J; junction bases left unmatched: 4. The CDR3 is 14 residues long. CDR1 is SEHNR, CDR2 FQNEAQ, per germline (reference sequence). Based on the CDR3 plus reference TRBV7-9 and TRBJ2-1, the full variable domain is DTGVSQNPRHKITKRGQNVTFRCDPISEHNRLYWYRQTLGQGPEFLTYFQNEAQLEKSRLLSDRFSAERPKGSFSTLEIQRTEQGDSAMYLCASSLALADGEQFFGPGTRLTVL.